This TCR beta chain was found in a study of T cell responses to AZD1222 COVID-19 vaccine listed by TCRdb under 2021. Turning to the overall study: AZD1222 recipients with second doses at about 4 weeks or about 12 weeks were pooled, because spike-specific TCR depth and breadth did not differ between schedules. TCR sequencing covered over 230 trial participants: 207 given two doses of AZD1222 and about 26 given two doses of MenACWY control vaccine. Enrollment into the trials was organized by age into subgroups of 18-55, 56-69 and 70-plus years, and those subgroups contained about 160, 30 and 59 TCR-sequenced participants, respectively.

From cysteine to phenylalanine, the CDR3 is 13 amino acids long. Just the 39-base CDR3 DNA is kept, in frame starting at base 1. Between the V and J ends, shortened by 5 bases and 4 bases respectively, the junction contains 11 bases. CDR1 is given as MNHEY and CDR2 as SMNVEV, both from the germline V gene (reference sequence). Study-wide conclusions, independent of this receptor: Participants were mostly white British and included more females than males, and it was suggested by the authors that clonal diversity may have been underestimated. The 56-69-year group was small, and its depth increase did not reach significance, likely because of low power. Because no samples from the day 14 peak response were available, repertoires could be characterized only after the peak T cell response. Vaccine-associated CD4 TCRs spanned the whole spike protein, with dominant responses in regions 160-218 and 743-854. After two AZD1222 doses, spike-specific TCR breadth and depth were significantly higher than at day 0 and than in MenACWY recipients. Nearly half of unique spike-specific TCRs reportedly recognized epitopes outside regions mutated in the B.1.351 and B.1.1.7 variants. Conclusions about previously exposed vaccinees are limited because only a handful of AZD1222 recipients were SARS-CoV-2 seropositive at baseline.

To note about this clone: Its antigen is still unknown. No clone much larger than this one lies a single base away; base qualities are absent.

The CDR3 regions of human TCRbeta chains were analyzed by immunosequencing. Under the source paper's analysis protocol: Repertoire TCRs were matched against a reference library of SARS-CoV-2-specific TCRs generated with the MIRA antigen-specificity platform. Breadth meant the fraction of unique TCRs that were SARS-CoV-2-associated, whereas depth meant the fraction of total T cells that were SARS-CoV-2-associated. Using the MIRA data, each spike-specific TCR was mapped to the spike region that the TCR reacts to and placed in a CD4 or CD8 class. Log10-transformed breadth and depth values were compared by one-way ANOVA with Sidak's multiple comparisons tests. The source is immuneACCESS, and TCRdb retained only in-frame sequences with V and J called. Part of the clones is not carried over; for the studies checked, unresolved V genes explain less than half of this, and the remainder is unexplained. V and J calls and clone size follow that table, whereas D and trimming were derived from the DNA. For this sample there are under 200,000 clones; roughly 94% appear just once. Approximately 0.64% of the sample comes from the top ten.

Per the publication, the time point label means: baseline before first vaccination. Vaccinee samples were obtained from the UK trials COV001 and COV002, which included a single-blind randomized controlled phase 2/3 trial of AZD1222 (ChAdOx1 nCoV-19) in healthy adults. Trial participant PBMC samples were collected at day 0 and day 28 after the second dose for TCRbeta chain sequencing. The sequence came from an adult in good health. The sample was peripheral blood, taken on day 0 of AZD1222 vaccination. Recombination linked TRBV27 to TRBJ2-5; the D gene is perhaps TRBD1, on 5 matching bases. The CDR3 sequence is CASSLGVAETQYF. Here is the DNA: TGTGCCAGCAGTCTAGGGGTGGCAGAGACCCAGTACTTC.